The rows below give T cell receptor beta chains drawn from one sample of a study of T-cell memory formation after mild COVID-19. MiXCR was run by TCRdb on the 5' RACE reads, yielding one entry per CDR3 protein. The sample has about 130,000 distinct CDR3 sequences, 16% seen once; the top ten hold around 14%. Input material: PBMCs or a T cell subset sorted from them (not recorded which). The receptors were gathered from an adult woman who had mild COVID-19 (a few samples of this study predate the infection). Cell type and time point are not known. Each CDR3 is given with its conserved first and last residue. Each record gives: D gene, clone size, CDR3 length, V gene, J gene, CDR3 DNA, CDR3 protein. The D gene is left open where the match is weak. Clone size is shown for a subset of rows, as once, few, many or a class of expanded clone.

>TRBD1|many|15|TRBV4-2|TRBJ1-5
TGTGCCAGCAGCCAAACTGACAGGGGAAGACAGCCCCAGCATTTT
CASSQTDRGRQPQHF
>-|-|12|TRBV29-1|TRBJ2-3
TGCAGCGTCGTGGGGAGGACAGATACGCAGTATTTT
CSVVGRTDTQYF
>-|-|17|TRBV12-3/TRBV12-4|TRBJ2-2
TGTGCCAGCAGCCGCACCGCGCGTACAGGGAACACCGGGGAGCTGTTTTTT
CASSRTARTGNTGELFF
>TRBD1|-|13|TRBV30|TRBJ1-6
TGTGCCTCTGGACAGGGGACTAATTCACCCCTCCACTTT
CASGQGTNSPLHF
>TRBD2|few|13|TRBV29-1|TRBJ2-1
TGCAGCGTTGTGGCGGGAGGTGGGGGTGAGCAGTTCTTC
CSVVAGGGGEQFF
>-|few|15|TRBV11-2|TRBJ1-5
TGTGCCAGCAGCTTAGATCCCACAGGCAATCAGCCCCAGCATTTT
CASSLDPTGNQPQHF
>-|-|14|TRBV29-1|TRBJ2-7
TGCAGCGTCCTCGCCAGCGGGCCACTTGGAGAGCAGTACTTC
CSVLASGPLGEQYF
>-|-|12|TRBV7-9|TRBJ2-5
TGTGCCAGCAGCCTAACGGGGGAGATGCAGTACTTC
CASSLTGEMQYF
>TRBD2|few|14|TRBV2|TRBJ2-1
TGTGCCAGTTCGGGCGGTAGCGGGAGGAATGAGCAGTTCTTC
CASSGGSGRNEQFF
>-|-|16|TRBV5-1|TRBJ1-1
TGCGCCAGCAGCACCCTCCGGGCGGATGTGAACACTGAAGCTTTCTTT
CASSTLRADVNTEAFF
>-|-|17|TRBV4-1|TRBJ1-4
TGCGCCAGCAGCCAAGTAACGGGGAGTAGGTTTGTGATAAAACTGTTTTTT
CASSQVTGSRFVIKLFF
>TRBD2|-|16|TRBV5-1|TRBJ2-1
TGCGCCAGCAGAACCACGACTAGCGGCTCCTACAATGAGCAGTTCTTC
CASRTTTSGSYNEQFF
>-|few|14|TRBV5-1|TRBJ2-7
TGCGCCAGCAGATCTTGGGGGGTCTCCTACGAGCAGTACTTC
CASRSWGVSYEQYF
>-|few|13|TRBV30|TRBJ2-5
TGTGCCTGGAGTGCGGGGCGTCGGGAGACCCAGTACTTC
CAWSAGRRETQYF
>-|-|14|TRBV10-3|TRBJ1-2
TGTGCCATCTATGCGGGCAGGATAGACTATGGCTACACCTTC
CAIYAGRIDYGYTF
>-|many|16|TRBV19|TRBJ1-1
TGTGCCAGTAGCCCATATGCCAGGGGACCGAACACTGAAGCTTTCTTT
CASSPYARGPNTEAFF
>TRBD2|-|12|TRBV2|TRBJ2-7
TGTGCCAGCAGTGTTCGCAGGGAGGGTCAGTACTTC
CASSVRREGQYF
>-|many|14|TRBV5-1|TRBJ2-5
TGCGCCAGCAGCTTGGGAGGTACGCAAGAGACCCAGTACTTC
CASSLGGTQETQYF
>-|few|16|TRBV18|TRBJ1-5
TGTGCCAGCTCACCACCGTTATGGGAGGGCAATCAGCCCCAGCATTTT
CASSPPLWEGNQPQHF
>-|-|13|TRBV24-1|TRBJ1-1
TGTGCCACCAGTGATTACAGGGACACTGAAGCTTTCTTT
CATSDYRDTEAFF
>-|-|13|TRBV20-1|TRBJ1-6
TGCAGTGCTCCGGTGGCCCTTAATTCACCCCTCCACTTT
CSAPVALNSPLHF
>-|few|12|TRBV28|TRBJ2-7
TGTGCCAGTCTACAGGGAACCTACGAGCAGTACTTC
CASLQGTYEQYF
>TRBD1|-|15|TRBV5-1|TRBJ1-2
TGCGCCAGCAGACCGACATCACAGGGGCTGGATGGCTACACCTTC
CASRPTSQGLDGYTF
>-|few|15|TRBV9|TRBJ1-4
TGTGCCAGCAGCGTAGACCCTACAGATAATGAAAAACTGTTTTTT
CASSVDPTDNEKLFF
>TRBD1|-|14|TRBV6-5|TRBJ2-1
TGTGCCAGCAGCCCCCAGGGGGTAGGGAATGAGCAGTTCTTC
CASSPQGVGNEQFF
>-|-|12|TRBV7-9|TRBJ2-7
TGTGCCAGCAGCTTAAGTAGTAACGAGCAGTACTTC
CASSLSSNEQYF
>-|-|13|TRBV20-1|TRBJ1-5
TGCAGTGCCGCGGGGGGTAGCAATCAGCCCCAGCATTTT
CSAAGGSNQPQHF
>-|few|14|TRBV5-1|TRBJ2-5
TGCGCCAGCAGCTTGGCCCACGATCCGGAGACCCAGTACTTC
CASSLAHDPETQYF
>-|few|15|TRBV7-9|TRBJ2-2
TGTGCCAGCAGCCATAGGACTGACTTCACCGGGGAGCTGTTTTTT
CASSHRTDFTGELFF
>-|-|13|TRBV29-1|TRBJ1-1
TGCAGCGCATACAGATCGTGGGACACTGAAGCTTTCTTT
CSAYRSWDTEAFF
>-|few|15|TRBV12-3/TRBV12-4|TRBJ2-5
TGTGCCAGCAGTTTAGGTTCAGGGCCGCAAGAGACCCAGTACTTC
CASSLGSGPQETQYF
>TRBD1|few|15|TRBV5-8|TRBJ1-5
TGTGCCAGCAGCCTGGGACAGATTAGCAATCAGCCCCAGCATTTT
CASSLGQISNQPQHF
>TRBD1|few|14|TRBV12-3/TRBV12-4|TRBJ2-7
TGTGCCAGCACAAACAGGGGAATCGAGTACGAGCAGTACTTC
CASTNRGIEYEQYF
>-|few|14|TRBV20-1|TRBJ1-5
TGCAGTGGGGCCCGGGGGGCGCTGGGTCAGCCCCAGCATTTT
CSGARGALGQPQHF
>TRBD2|few|15|TRBV5-1|TRBJ2-3
TGCGCCAGCAGCCAGGGACTAGCGGGGGAAGATACGCAGTATTTT
CASSQGLAGEDTQYF
>-|few|12|TRBV3-1|TRBJ1-2
TGTGCCAGCAGCCAAGAGAAGTATGGCTACACCTTC
CASSQEKYGYTF
>-|-|15|TRBV20-1|TRBJ2-7
TGCAGTGCTAGATCCGTTTTCCCGGGGACCTACGAGCAGTACTTC
CSARSVFPGTYEQYF
>-|-|14|TRBV5-5|TRBJ2-2
TGTGCCAGCAGCCCGTTTTGGATAACCGGGGAGCTGTTTTTT
CASSPFWITGELFF